Sequencing of this TCR beta chain was carried out in a study of OX40 agonist ivuxolimab in advanced cancers. Study background: Every 2 weeks, patients got intravenous ivuxolimab at one of six dose levels (0.01-10 mg/kg). Antecedent anti-PD-1, anti-PD-L1 or anti-CTLA-4 therapy was permissible, with 35% to 40% having received some.

Only in-frame clones appear in the TCRdb table, and some are missing; sequencing was by immunoSEQ multiplex PCR. The sample carries 80,000 to 100,000 clones, roughly nine tenths recorded once. A word on this clone: Its antigen is currently unknown.

Trimming cost V 7 bases and J 1 base, with 4 bases left between them. The CDR3 covers 10 residues. The germline V gene has CDR1 SQVTM and CDR2 ANQGSEA. Broader study findings: Also showing low normalized T-cell clonal expansion were some of the nonresponders. Compared with CD4+, CD8+ T cells on average had more expanded clones.

The clonotype was recovered from an adult with an advanced solid tumor such as melanoma, head and neck, liver or kidney cancer. This material consisted of CD4+ or CD8+ T cells sorted from blood, taken in a trial of the OX40 agonist ivuxolimab. This chain joins TRBV29-1 and TRBJ1-1; D gene uncertain. CDR3: CSAKNTEAFF. The CDR3 nucleotides read TGCAGCGCCAAGAACACTGAAGCTTTCTTT.